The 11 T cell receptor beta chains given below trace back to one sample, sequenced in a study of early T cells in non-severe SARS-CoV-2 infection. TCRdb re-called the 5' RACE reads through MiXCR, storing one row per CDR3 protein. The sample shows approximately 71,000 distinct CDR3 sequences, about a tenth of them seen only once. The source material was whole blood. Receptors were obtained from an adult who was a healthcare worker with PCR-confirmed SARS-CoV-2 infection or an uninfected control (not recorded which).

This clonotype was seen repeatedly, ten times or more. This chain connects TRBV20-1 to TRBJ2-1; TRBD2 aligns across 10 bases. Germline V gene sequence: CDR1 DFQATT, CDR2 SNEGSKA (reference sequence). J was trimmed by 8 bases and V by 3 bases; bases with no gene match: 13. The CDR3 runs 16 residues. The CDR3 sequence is CSARPPPAGGPHEQFF. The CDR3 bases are TGCAGTGCTAGGCCCCCTCCAGCGGGAGGGCCCCATGAGCAGTTCTTC.

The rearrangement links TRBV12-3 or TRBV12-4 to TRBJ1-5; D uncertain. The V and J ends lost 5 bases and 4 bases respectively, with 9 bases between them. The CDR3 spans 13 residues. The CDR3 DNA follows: TGTGCCAGCAGTCTTACAGAGAATCAGCCCCAGCATTTT. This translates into CASSLTENQPQHF.

CDR3 nucleotide sequence: TGTGCCAGCAGCTTGCAAGGGACTACCAAATACAATGAGCAGTTCTTC. Amino acid sequence: CASSLQGTTKYNEQFF. The chain joins TRBV5-5 to TRBJ2-1, with 7 bases that match TRBD2. Germline CDR1 is SGHKS and CDR2 is YYEKEE (reference sequence). J lost 4 bases, V lost 1 base, and 8 bases had no gene match. This CDR3 has 16 amino acids.

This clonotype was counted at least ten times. The CDR3 region is CASSVGGRTYEQYF. In DNA, the CDR3 is TGTGCCAGCAGCGTAGGGGGGCGAACCTACGAGCAGTACTTC. The rearrangement links TRBV9 to TRBJ2-7; D may be TRBD1 (6 bases). Germline V lookup: CDR1 SGDLS, CDR2 YYNGEE. Trimming pared 0 bases from V and 2 bases from J, leaving 9 bases between. The CDR3 has 14 amino acids.

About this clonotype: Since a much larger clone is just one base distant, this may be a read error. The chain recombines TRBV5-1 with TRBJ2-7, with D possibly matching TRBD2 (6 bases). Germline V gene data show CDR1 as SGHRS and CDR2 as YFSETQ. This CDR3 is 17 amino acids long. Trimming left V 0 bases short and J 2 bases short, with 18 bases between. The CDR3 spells CASSLEGRRDLTYEQYF. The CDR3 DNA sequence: TGCGCCAGCAGCTTGGAGGGACGTAGGGACTTGACCTACGAGCAGTACTTC.

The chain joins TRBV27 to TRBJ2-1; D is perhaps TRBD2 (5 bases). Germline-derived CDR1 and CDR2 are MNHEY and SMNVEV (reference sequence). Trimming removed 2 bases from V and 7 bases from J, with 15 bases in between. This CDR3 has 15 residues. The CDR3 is CASSLLPLAGNEQFF. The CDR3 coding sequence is TGTGCCAGCAGTTTACTCCCTCTGGCGGGTAATGAGCAGTTCTTC.

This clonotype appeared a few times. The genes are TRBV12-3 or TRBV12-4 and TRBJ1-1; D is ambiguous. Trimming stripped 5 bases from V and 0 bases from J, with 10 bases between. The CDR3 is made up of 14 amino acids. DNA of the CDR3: TGTGCCAGCAGTCCCTGGACGGTGAACACTGAAGCTTTCTTT. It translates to CASSPWTVNTEAFF.

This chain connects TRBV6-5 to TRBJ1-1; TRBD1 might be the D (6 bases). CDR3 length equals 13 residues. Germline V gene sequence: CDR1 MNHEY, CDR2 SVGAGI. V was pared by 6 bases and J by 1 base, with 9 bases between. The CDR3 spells CASRRGENTEAFF. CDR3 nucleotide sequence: TGTGCCAGCAGGAGGGGGGAGAACACTGAAGCTTTCTTT.

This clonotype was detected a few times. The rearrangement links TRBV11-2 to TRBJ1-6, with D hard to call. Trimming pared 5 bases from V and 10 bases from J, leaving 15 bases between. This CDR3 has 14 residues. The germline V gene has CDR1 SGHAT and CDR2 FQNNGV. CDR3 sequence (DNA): TGTGCCAGCAGCGTTAACCCGGGGAGCTCACCCCTCCACTTT. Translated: CASSVNPGSSPLHF. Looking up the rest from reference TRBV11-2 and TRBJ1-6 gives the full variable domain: EAGVAQSPRYKIIEKRQSVAFWCNPISGHATLYWYQQILGQGPKLLIQFQNNGVVDDSQLPKDRFSAERLKGVDSTLKIQPAKLEDSAVYLCASSVNPGSSPLHFGNGTRLTVT.

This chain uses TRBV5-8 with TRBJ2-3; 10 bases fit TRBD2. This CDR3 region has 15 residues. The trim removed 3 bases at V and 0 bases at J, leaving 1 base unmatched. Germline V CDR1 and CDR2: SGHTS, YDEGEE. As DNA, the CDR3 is TGTGCCAGCAGCTCTAGCGGGAGAAGCACAGATACGCAGTATTTT. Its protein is CASSSSGRSTDTQYF.

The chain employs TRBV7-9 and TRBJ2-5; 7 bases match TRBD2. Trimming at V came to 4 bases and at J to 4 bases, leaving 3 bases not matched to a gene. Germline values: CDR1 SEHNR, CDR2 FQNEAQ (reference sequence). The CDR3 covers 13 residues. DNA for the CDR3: TGTGCCAGCAGCTCGTCGGGAGGAGAGACCCAGTACTTC. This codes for CASSSSGGETQYF. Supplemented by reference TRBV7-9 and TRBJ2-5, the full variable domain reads DTGVSQNPRHKITKRGQNVTFRCDPISEHNRLYWYRQTLGQGPEFLTYFQNEAQLEKSRLLSDRFSAERPKGSFSTLEIQRTEQGDSAMYLCASSSSGGETQYFGPGTRLLVL.